Included here is one T cell receptor (beta chain) sequence, with context. In the authors' methods: Quantification of nucleated cells was approximated via reference gene primer amplification. Clones were read by immunoSEQ multiplex PCR, and TCRdb kept only the in-frame ones, dropping some. The V and J calls and clone size are taken from that table; D and trimming were inferred from the DNA. The table has around 150,000 clones, 84% seen once. This record belongs to a study of blood T cell repertoires in COVID-19. Study-wide context: Samples taken during acute and convalescent COVID-19 were collected in the United States, Italy and Spain.

CDR3 length equals 15 residues. The V gene's germline CDR1 is KGHSH and CDR2 LQKENI. Trimming pared 1 base from V and 5 bases from J, leaving 14 bases between. Seattle patients were enrolled during active infection and followed longitudinally. The chain employs TRBV18 and TRBJ2-5; D is uncertain. The TCR originated in a man aged 25-45 years with COVID-19, enrolled during active disease. The sample comprised peripheral blood. CDR3 region: CASSPLIAARETQYF. CDR3 DNA sequence: TGTGCCAGCTCACCACTTATTGCCGCCCGGGAGACCCAGTACTTC.